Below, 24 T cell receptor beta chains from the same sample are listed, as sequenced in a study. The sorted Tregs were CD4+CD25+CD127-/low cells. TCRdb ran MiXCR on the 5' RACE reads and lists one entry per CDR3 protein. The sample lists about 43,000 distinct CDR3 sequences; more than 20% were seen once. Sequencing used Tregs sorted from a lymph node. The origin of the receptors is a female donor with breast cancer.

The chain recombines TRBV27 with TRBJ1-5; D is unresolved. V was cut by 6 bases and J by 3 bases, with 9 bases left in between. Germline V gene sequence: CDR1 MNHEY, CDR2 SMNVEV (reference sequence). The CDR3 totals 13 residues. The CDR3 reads CASRLTPNQPQHF. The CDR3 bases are TGTGCCAGCAGATTGACTCCCAATCAGCCCCAGCATTTT.

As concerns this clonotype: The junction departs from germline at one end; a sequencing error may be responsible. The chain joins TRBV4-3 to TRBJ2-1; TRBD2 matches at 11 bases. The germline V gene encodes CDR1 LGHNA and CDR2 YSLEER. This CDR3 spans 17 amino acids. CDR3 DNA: TGCGCCAGCAGCCACGAAACTAGCGGGAGTTCCTACAATGAGCAGTCCTTC. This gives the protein CASSHETSGSSYNEQSF.

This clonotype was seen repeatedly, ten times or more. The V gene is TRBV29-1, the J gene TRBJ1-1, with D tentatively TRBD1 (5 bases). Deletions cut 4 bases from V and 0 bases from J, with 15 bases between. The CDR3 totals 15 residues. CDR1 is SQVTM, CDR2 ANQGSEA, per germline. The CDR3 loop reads CSVASGWGMNTEAFF. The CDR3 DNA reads TGCAGCGTTGCGTCAGGGTGGGGCATGAACACTGAAGCTTTCTTT.

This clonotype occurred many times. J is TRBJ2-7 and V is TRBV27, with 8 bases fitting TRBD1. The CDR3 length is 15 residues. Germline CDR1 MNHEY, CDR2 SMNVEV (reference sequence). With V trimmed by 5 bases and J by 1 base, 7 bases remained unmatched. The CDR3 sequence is CASSLGTGGSYEQYF. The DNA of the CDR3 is TGTGCCAGCAGTCTGGGAACAGGGGGTTCCTACGAGCAGTACTTC.

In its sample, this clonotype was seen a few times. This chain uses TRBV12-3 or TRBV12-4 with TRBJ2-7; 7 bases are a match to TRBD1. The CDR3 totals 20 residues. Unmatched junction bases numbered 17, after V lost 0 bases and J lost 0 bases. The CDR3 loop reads CASSLAPGTVGVADSYEQYF. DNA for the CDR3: TGTGCCAGCAGTTTAGCGCCGGGGACAGTCGGGGTCGCGGACTCCTACGAGCAGTACTTC.

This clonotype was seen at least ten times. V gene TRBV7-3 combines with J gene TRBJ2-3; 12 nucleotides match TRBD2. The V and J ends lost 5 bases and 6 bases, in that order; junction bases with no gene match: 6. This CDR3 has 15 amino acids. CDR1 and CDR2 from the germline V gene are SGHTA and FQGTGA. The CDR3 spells CASSMTSGRADTQYF. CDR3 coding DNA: TGTGCCAGCAGCATGACTAGCGGGAGAGCGGATACGCAGTATTTT.

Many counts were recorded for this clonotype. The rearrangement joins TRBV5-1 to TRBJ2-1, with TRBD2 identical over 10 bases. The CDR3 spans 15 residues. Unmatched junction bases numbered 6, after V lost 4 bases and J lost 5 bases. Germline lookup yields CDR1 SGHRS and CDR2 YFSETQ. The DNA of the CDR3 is TGCGCCAGCAGCCCGGGACTAGCGCGGAACAATGAGCAGTTCTTC. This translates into CASSPGLARNNEQFF.

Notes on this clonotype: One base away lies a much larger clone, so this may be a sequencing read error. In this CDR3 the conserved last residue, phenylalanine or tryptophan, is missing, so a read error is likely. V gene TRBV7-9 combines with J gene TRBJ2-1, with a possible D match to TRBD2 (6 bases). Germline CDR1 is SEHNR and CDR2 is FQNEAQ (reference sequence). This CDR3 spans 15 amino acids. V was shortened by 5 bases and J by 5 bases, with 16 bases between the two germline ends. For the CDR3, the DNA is TGTGCCAGCAGCGCTAGGTGGGGGAGGAACAATGAGCAGTTCTCC. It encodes CASSARWGRNNEQFS.

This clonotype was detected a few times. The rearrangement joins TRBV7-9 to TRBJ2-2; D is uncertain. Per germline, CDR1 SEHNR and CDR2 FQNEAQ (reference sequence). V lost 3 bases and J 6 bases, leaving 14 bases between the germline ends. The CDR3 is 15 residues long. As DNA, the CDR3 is TGTGCCAGCAGCTTTATATCCCCCCCCGCCGGGGAGCTGTTTTTT. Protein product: CASSFISPPAGELFF.

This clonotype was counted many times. The CDR3 here is CATRGWGPEQFF. The DNA for the CDR3 is TGTGCCACCAGAGGCTGGGGTCCTGAGCAGTTCTTC. V usage is TRBV24-1 and J usage is TRBJ2-1; unclear D gene. V lost 7 bases to trimming and J lost 9 bases, with 12 bases between them. Germline V gene data show CDR1 as KGHDR and CDR2 as SFDVKD. CDR3 length: 12 amino acids.

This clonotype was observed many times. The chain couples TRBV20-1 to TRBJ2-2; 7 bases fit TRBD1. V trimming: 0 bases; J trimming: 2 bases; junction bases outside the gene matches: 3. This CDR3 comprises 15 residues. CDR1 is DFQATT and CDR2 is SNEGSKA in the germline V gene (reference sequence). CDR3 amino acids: CSARDDRDNTGELFF. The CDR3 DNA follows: TGCAGTGCTAGAGATGACAGGGACAACACCGGGGAGCTGTTTTTT.

The CDR3 loop is CASSEGRTRYEQYF. In DNA form, the CDR3 reads TGTGCCAGCAGCGAGGGACGGACTCGCTACGAGCAGTACTTC. The chain couples TRBV9 to TRBJ2-7; D is tentatively TRBD1 or TRBD2 (5 bases each). V lost 3 bases and J lost 3, with 13 bases in between. The CDR3 contains 14 residues. Looked up from germline, CDR1 is SGDLS and CDR2 is YYNGEE.

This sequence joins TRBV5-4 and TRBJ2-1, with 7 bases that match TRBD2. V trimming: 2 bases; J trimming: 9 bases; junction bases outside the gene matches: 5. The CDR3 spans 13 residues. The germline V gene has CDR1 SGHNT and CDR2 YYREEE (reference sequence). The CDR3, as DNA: TGTGCCAGCAGCTTCGGAGGCGGGGGTGAGCAGTTCTTC. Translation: CASSFGGGGEQFF.

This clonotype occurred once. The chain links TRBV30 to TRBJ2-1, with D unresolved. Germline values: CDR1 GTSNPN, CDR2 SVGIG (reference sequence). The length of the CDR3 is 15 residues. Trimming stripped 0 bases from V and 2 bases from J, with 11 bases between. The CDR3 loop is CAWSVPPLAYNEQFF. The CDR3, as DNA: TGTGCCTGGAGTGTACCCCCACTCGCCTACAATGAGCAGTTCTTC. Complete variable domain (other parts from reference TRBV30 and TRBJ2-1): SQTIHQWPATLVQPVGSPLSLECTVEGTSNPNLYWYRQAAGRGLQLLFYSVGIGQISSEVPQNLSASRPQDRQFILSSKKLLLSDSGFYLCAWSVPPLAYNEQFFGPGTRLTVL.

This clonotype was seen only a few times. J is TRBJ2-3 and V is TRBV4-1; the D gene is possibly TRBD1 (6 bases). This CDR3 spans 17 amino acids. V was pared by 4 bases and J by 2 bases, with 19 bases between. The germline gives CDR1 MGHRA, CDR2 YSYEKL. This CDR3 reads CASSRRIMGHNTDTQYF. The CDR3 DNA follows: TGCGCCAGCAGCCGTCGTATCATGGGACACAACACAGATACGCAGTATTTT.

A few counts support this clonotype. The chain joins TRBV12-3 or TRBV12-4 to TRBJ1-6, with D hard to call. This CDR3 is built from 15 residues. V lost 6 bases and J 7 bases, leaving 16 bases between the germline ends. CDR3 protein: CASSSPGDGNSPLHF. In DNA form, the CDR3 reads TGTGCCAGCAGCTCTCCTGGGGATGGGAATTCACCCCTCCACTTT.

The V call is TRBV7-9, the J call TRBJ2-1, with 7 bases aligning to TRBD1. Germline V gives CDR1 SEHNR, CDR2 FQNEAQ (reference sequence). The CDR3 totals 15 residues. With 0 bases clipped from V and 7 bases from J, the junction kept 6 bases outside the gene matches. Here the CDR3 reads CASSLARTGENEQFF. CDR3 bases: TGTGCCAGCAGCTTAGCGCGAACAGGGGAAAATGAGCAGTTCTTC. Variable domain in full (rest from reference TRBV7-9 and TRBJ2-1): DTGVSQNPRHKITKRGQNVTFRCDPISEHNRLYWYRQTLGQGPEFLTYFQNEAQLEKSRLLSDRFSAERPKGSFSTLEIQRTEQGDSAMYLCASSLARTGENEQFFGPGTRLTVL.

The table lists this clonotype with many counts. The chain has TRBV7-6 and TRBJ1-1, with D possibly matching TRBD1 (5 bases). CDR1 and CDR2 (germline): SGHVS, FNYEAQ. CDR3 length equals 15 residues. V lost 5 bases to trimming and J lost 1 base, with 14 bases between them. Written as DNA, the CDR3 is TGTGCCAGCAGCCCATCGACAGCCACGAACACTGAAGCTTTCTTT. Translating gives CASSPSTATNTEAFF.

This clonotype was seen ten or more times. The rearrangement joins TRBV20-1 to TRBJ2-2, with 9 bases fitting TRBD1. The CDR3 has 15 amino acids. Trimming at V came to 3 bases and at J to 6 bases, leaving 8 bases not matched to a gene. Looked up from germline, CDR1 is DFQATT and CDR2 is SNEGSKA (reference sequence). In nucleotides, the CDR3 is TGCAGTGCTAGGGGACAGGGAGGGGAGCCCGGGGAGCTGTTTTTT. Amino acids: CSARGQGGEPGELFF.

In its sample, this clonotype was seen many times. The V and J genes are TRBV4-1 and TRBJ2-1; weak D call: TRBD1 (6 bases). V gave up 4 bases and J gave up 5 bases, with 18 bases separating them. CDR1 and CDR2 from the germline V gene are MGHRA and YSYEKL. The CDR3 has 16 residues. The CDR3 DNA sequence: TGCGCCAGCAGCCCGCAACAGGGTACCGTCGACAATGAGCAGTTCTTC. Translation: CASSPQQGTVDNEQFF.

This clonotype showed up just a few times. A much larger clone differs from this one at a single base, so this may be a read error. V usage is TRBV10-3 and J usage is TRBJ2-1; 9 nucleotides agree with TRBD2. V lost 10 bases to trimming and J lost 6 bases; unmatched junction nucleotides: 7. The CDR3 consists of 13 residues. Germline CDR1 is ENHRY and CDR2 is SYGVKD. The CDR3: CASLSGSGNEQFF. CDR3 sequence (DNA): TGTGCCAGTCTTAGCGGGAGCGGCAATGAGCAGTTCTTC.

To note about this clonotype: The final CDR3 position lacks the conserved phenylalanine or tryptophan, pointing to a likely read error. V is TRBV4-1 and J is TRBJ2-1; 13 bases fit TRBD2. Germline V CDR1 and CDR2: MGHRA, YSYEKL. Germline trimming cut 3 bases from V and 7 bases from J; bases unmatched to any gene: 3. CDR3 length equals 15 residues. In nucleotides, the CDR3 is TGCGCCAGCAGCCAGGGACTAGCGGGGAGGAATGAGCAGTTCTCC. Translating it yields CASSQGLAGRNEQFS.

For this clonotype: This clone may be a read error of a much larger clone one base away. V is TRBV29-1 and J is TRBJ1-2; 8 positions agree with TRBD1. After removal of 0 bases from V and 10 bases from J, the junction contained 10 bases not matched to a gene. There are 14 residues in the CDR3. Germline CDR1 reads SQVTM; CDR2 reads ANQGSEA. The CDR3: CSVEDRWTGSFYTF. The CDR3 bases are TGCAGCGTTGAAGATCGATGGACAGGGTCATTCTACACCTTC.

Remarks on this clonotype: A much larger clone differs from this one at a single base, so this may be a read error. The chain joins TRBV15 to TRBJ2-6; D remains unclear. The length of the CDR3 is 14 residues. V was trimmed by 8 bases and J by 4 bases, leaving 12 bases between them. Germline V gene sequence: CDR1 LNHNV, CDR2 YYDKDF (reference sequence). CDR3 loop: CATGPRPGANVLTF. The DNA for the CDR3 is TGTGCCACCGGCCCGAGGCCCGGGGCCAACGTCCTGACTTTC.